These 20 T cell receptor beta chains were sequenced from one sample in a study of shared clonotypes between healthy human individuals. The table came from immunoSEQ multiplex PCR; TCRdb's copy has only in-frame clones and leaves some out. The sample records about 1,500,000 clones, about 96% being singletons. Source material: naive CD4+ T cells sorted from blood. Specified subset: CD45RA+ positively selected. These TCRs come from a man in his thirties or forties in good health.

V gene TRBV5-8 combines with J gene TRBJ1-1, with D unresolved. V was cut by 0 bases and J by 1 base, with 7 bases left in between. Germline V CDR1 and CDR2: SGHTS, YDEGEE. The CDR3 length is 14 residues. CDR3 amino acids: CASSLAAGNTEAFF. For the CDR3, the DNA is TGTGCCAGCAGCTTGGCCGCAGGGAACACTGAAGCTTTCTTT.

The DNA of the CDR3 is TGCGCCAGCAGTTCGGACAGGGTGAATGGCTACACCTTC. Translation: CASSSDRVNGYTF. The chain couples TRBV10-1 to TRBJ1-2, with TRBD1 identical over 8 bases. The CDR3 spans 13 residues. CDR1 WNHNN and CDR2 SYGVQD come from the germline V gene (reference sequence). The junction had 5 bases not matched to a gene; V was cut back by 5 bases and J by 6 bases.

The chain's CDR3 is CASSPYSGANVLTF. CDR3 coding DNA: TGTGCCAGCAGCCCTTACTCTGGGGCCAACGTCCTGACTTTC. V gene TRBV27 combines with J gene TRBJ2-6; D unclear. The V end lost 6 bases, the J end lost 0 bases, and 6 bases lay between the germline ends. CDR3 length: 14 residues. Germline V gene lookup returns CDR1 MNHEY and CDR2 SMNVEV (reference sequence). Together with reference TRBV27 and TRBJ2-6, the CDR3 gives the full variable domain: EAQVTQNPRYLITVTGKKLTVTCSQNMNHEYMSWYRQDPGLGLRQIYYSMNVEVTDKGDVPEGYKVSRKEKRNFPLILESPSPNQTSLYFCASSPYSGANVLTFGAGSRLTVL.

The rearrangement links TRBV10-3 to TRBJ2-7; D is uncertain. This CDR3 comprises 14 residues. CDR1 and CDR2 from the germline V gene are ENHRY and SYGVKD. The germline V and J ends were trimmed by 0 bases and 1 base, with 7 bases remaining between them. CDR3 nucleotides: TGTGCCATCAGTGAGTCCGACACTTCCTACGAGCAGTACTTC. Protein: CAISESDTSYEQYF.

This chain joins TRBV11-3 and TRBJ2-3, with 12 bases identical to TRBD2. Germline V gives CDR1 SGHNT, CDR2 YENEEA. The CDR3 is made up of 16 amino acids. J was trimmed by 4 bases and V by 1 base; bases with no gene match: 3. CDR3 bases: TGTGCCAGCAGCTTAGTCCTAGCGGGAGGGGCAGATACGCAGTATTTT. Translating gives CASSLVLAGGADTQYF.

This clone came up once. V gene TRBV9 combines with J gene TRBJ2-7; 11 nucleotides match TRBD2. Unmatched junction bases numbered 7, after V lost 0 bases and J lost 5 bases. The CDR3 spans 16 residues. The V gene's germline CDR1 is SGDLS and CDR2 YYNGEE. The chain's CDR3 is CASSVAQTSGIHEQYF. For the CDR3, the DNA is TGTGCCAGCAGCGTAGCCCAGACTAGCGGGATTCACGAGCAGTACTTC.

The rearrangement joins TRBV2 to TRBJ2-5; no definite D call. Trimming stripped 1 base from V and 4 bases from J, with 13 bases between. The CDR3 extends over 15 amino acids. Germline CDR1 SNHLY, CDR2 FYNNEI. CDR3 nucleotides: TGTGCCAGCAGTGAAGGGTGGCCCAGAACAGAGACCCAGTACTTC. It encodes CASSEGWPRTETQYF.

V usage is TRBV19 and J usage is TRBJ1-2; D is unresolved. This CDR3 has 13 amino acids. Trimming shortened V by 7 bases and J by 2 bases, and 11 bases separated the two germline ends. Germline-derived CDR1 and CDR2 are LNHDA and SQIVND (reference sequence). This chain's CDR3 is CASKNAVNYGYTF. The CDR3, as DNA: TGTGCCAGTAAAAATGCGGTGAACTATGGCTACACCTTC.

This chain links TRBV6-5 with TRBJ2-5, with D possibly TRBD2 on 5 matching bases. The V and J ends lost 2 bases and 4 bases respectively, with 8 bases between them. CDR3 length: 13 amino acids. The germline V gene encodes CDR1 MNHEY and CDR2 SVGAGI. CDR3 DNA sequence: TGTGCCAGCAGTTACGGACTTAGAGAGACCCAGTACTTC. Amino acid sequence: CASSYGLRETQYF.

This chain connects TRBV27 to TRBJ1-4; possibly TRBD1 for D (5 bases). The CDR3 sequence is 14 residues long. Looked up from germline, CDR1 is MNHEY and CDR2 is SMNVEV (reference sequence). The V gene lost 3 bases and the J gene lost 8 bases, with 13 bases spanning the gap. The CDR3 bases are TGTGCCAGCAGTTTGGTGGGACGCGTGGAAAAACTGTTTTTT. Residues: CASSLVGRVEKLFF. Full variable domain (missing parts from reference TRBV27 and TRBJ1-4): EAQVTQNPRYLITVTGKKLTVTCSQNMNHEYMSWYRQDPGLGLRQIYYSMNVEVTDKGDVPEGYKVSRKEKRNFPLILESPSPNQTSLYFCASSLVGRVEKLFFGSGTQLSVL.

The rearrangement uses TRBV4-3 and TRBJ1-2; 7 bases match TRBD1. V lost 1 base to trimming and J lost 3 bases; unmatched junction nucleotides: 8. This CDR3 comprises 16 residues. Germline V gene sequence: CDR1 LGHNA, CDR2 YSLEER. The CDR3 nucleotides read TGCGCCAGCAGCCAAGGGACAGGTTACCCATACTATGGCTACACCTTC. Protein product: CASSQGTGYPYYGYTF.

The chain is built from TRBV2 and TRBJ2-2; D uncertain. In germline, CDR1 is SNHLY, CDR2 FYNNEI. This CDR3 region has 15 residues. The V gene lost 6 bases and the J gene lost 5 bases, with 16 bases spanning the gap. DNA of the CDR3: TGTGCCAGCAGCCAAGACTTGGACGGGACCGGGGAGCTGTTTTTT. It codes for CASSQDLDGTGELFF.

There are a few counts of this clone. The V gene is TRBV30, the J gene TRBJ2-1; perhaps TRBD2 as D (5 bases). CDR1 is GTSNPN, CDR2 SVGIG, per germline (reference sequence). Trimming left V 4 bases short and J 10 bases short, with 17 bases between. This CDR3 has 13 amino acids. DNA of the CDR3: TGTGCCTGGACCCTTCCAGTTACGGGGGAGCAGTTCTTC. Translating gives CAWTLPVTGEQFF. The full variable domain, its missing parts supplied by reference TRBV30 and TRBJ2-1, is SQTIHQWPATLVQPVGSPLSLECTVEGTSNPNLYWYRQAAGRGLQLLFYSVGIGQISSEVPQNLSASRPQDRQFILSSKKLLLSDSGFYLCAWTLPVTGEQFFGPGTRLTVL.

This chain uses TRBV9 with TRBJ2-2; D might be TRBD2 (5 bases). Looked up from germline, CDR1 is SGDLS and CDR2 is YYNGEE. The CDR3 covers 15 residues. Trimming removed 2 bases at V and 4 bases at J, with 12 bases between. Here the CDR3 reads CASSVLGDFTGELFF. DNA of the CDR3: TGTGCCAGCAGCGTCCTCGGGGATTTCACCGGGGAGCTGTTTTTT. The complete variable domain, with remaining parts taken from reference TRBV9 and TRBJ2-2, reads DSGVTQTPKHLITATGQRVTLRCSPRSGDLSVYWYQQSLDQGLQFLIQYYNGEERAKGNILERFSAQQFPDLHSELNLSSLELGDSALYFCASSVLGDFTGELFFGEGSRLTVL.

The J gene is TRBJ1-5, the V gene TRBV4-3, with a weak D call TRBD1 (6 bases). CDR1 LGHNA and CDR2 YSLEER come from the germline V gene. Deletions cut 0 bases from V and 2 bases from J, with 11 bases between. The CDR3 consists of 16 residues. CDR3 nucleotides: TGCGCCAGCAGCCAAGAACATCGACAGGGCAATCAGCCCCAGCATTTT. Encoded protein: CASSQEHRQGNQPQHF.

The rearrangement joins TRBV18 to TRBJ1-5; TRBD1 might be the D (5 bases). Deletions cut 4 bases from V and 3 bases from J, with 22 bases between. The CDR3 contains 18 residues. Germline V gene data show CDR1 as KGHSH and CDR2 as LQKENI. The CDR3 nucleotides are TGTGCCAGCTCACTCCGAGGTAGAGGGACGAGTGACAATCAGCCCCAGCATTTT. Protein product: CASSLRGRGTSDNQPQHF. Full variable domain (missing parts from reference TRBV18 and TRBJ1-5): NAGVMQNPRHLVRRRGQEARLRCSPMKGHSHVYWYRQLPEEGLKFMVYLQKENIIDESGMPKERFSAEFPKEGPSILRIQQVVRGDSAAYFCASSLRGRGTSDNQPQHFGDGTRLSIL.

V gene TRBV28 combines with J gene TRBJ2-7; possibly TRBD2 for D (5 bases). This CDR3 contains 17 residues. Germline V gene data show CDR1 as MDHEN and CDR2 as SYDVKM. V was shortened by 0 bases and J by 3 bases, with 18 bases between the two germline ends. Here the CDR3 reads CASSLWMLGDSIYEQYF. The CDR3 DNA is TGTGCCAGCAGTTTATGGATGTTGGGAGACTCCATCTACGAGCAGTACTTC.

The J gene is TRBJ2-1, the V gene TRBV14; possibly TRBD2 for D (6 bases). The CDR3 has 11 residues. Between the trimmed V and J ends, which lost 5 bases and 8 bases, there was a span of 7 bases. CDR1 and CDR2 from the germline V gene are SGHDN and FVKESK. DNA for the CDR3: TGTGCCAGCAGCAGGAGGGATGAGCAGTTCTTC. Amino acid sequence: CASSRRDEQFF.

V gene TRBV11-2 combines with J gene TRBJ1-1, with D possibly being TRBD1 (5 bases). Trimming removed 7 bases from V and 0 bases from J, with 12 bases in between. The CDR3 is 14 residues long. Germline V gene lookup returns CDR1 SGHAT and CDR2 FQNNGV. The CDR3 coding sequence is TGTGCCAGCACCCCGACAGCCCTGAACACTGAAGCTTTCTTT. This sequence encodes CASTPTALNTEAFF. Complete variable domain (other parts from reference TRBV11-2 and TRBJ1-1): EAGVAQSPRYKIIEKRQSVAFWCNPISGHATLYWYQQILGQGPKLLIQFQNNGVVDDSQLPKDRFSAERLKGVDSTLKIQPAKLEDSAVYLCASTPTALNTEAFFGQGTRLTVV.

The CDR3 loop reads CASSREPGQFTDTQYF. The CDR3 DNA is TGCGCCAGCAGCCGTGAGCCGGGACAGTTCACAGATACGCAGTATTTT. The V gene is TRBV5-1, the J gene TRBJ2-3; 7 positions agree with TRBD1. The CDR3 is 16 residues long. Germline CDR1 reads SGHRS; CDR2 reads YFSETQ. Unmatched junction bases numbered 10, after V lost 4 bases and J lost 2 bases.